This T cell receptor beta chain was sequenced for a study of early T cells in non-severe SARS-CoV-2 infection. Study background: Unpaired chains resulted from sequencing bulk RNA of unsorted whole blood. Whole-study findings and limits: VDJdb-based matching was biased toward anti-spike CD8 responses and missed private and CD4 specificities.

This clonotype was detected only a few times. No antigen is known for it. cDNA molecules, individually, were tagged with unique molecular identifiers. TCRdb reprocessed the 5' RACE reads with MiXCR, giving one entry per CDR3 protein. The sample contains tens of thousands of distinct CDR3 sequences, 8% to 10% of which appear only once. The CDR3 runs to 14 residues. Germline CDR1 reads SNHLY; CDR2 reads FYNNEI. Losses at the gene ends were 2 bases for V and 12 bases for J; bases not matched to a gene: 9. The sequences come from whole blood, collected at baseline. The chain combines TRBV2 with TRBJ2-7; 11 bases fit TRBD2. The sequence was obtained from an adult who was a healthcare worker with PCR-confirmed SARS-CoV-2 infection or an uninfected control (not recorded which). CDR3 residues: CASSENLAGGRRYF. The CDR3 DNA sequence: TGTGCCAGCAGTGAAAACCTAGCGGGAGGCCGACGGTACTTC.